Presented here are 19 T cell receptor beta chains from one specimen sequenced in a study of tumor and adjacent non-tumor tissue in lung cancer listed by TCRdb under 2018. RNA was isolated from bulk unsorted tissue, and RNA quality was assessed with a NanoDrop ND-1000 and an Agilent 2100. To prepare the library, multiplex PCR was applied. The sequencing machine was an Illumina HiSeq 2500. TCRbeta libraries were constructed through three rounds of nested PCR with primers (Table S4) according to protocols modified from ARM-PCR. Using fastp at Q25 and MiXCR, TCRdb reprocessed the public reads and kept productive beta chains. Here each entry gathers all rows of one CDR3 protein and keeps the most common genes and DNA. This sample comprises some 120,000 distinct CDR3 sequences, around three fifths of them detected only once. More than 10% of the sample comes from the top ten. The specimen was lung tumor tissue. All receptors come from a man aged 30-40 years with non-small cell lung cancer.

This clonotype has at least ten counts. DNA of the CDR3: TGTGCCAGCAGCTATAAACCGTTTGAAGCTTTCTTT. Protein sequence: CASSYKPFEAFF. The V gene is TRBV12-3 or TRBV12-4, the J gene TRBJ1-1; D is undetermined. The CDR3 is 12 amino acids. V lost 6 bases and J 7 bases, leaving 12 bases between the germline ends.

This chain joins TRBV5-4 and TRBJ2-5; no firm D call. The tail of the sequence fits TRBJ2-1 better, so the J call may be wrong. Germline lookup yields CDR1 SGHNT and CDR2 YYREEE (reference sequence). The CDR3 consists of 13 residues. The DNA of the CDR3 is TGTGCCAGCAGCTTGACCGTACAAGAGACCCAGTTCTTC. Translated, it gives CASSLTVQETQFF.

Comment on this clonotype: The junction differs from germline at one of its ends, possibly a read error. This chain uses TRBV4-1 with TRBJ2-5, with a possible D match to TRBD1 (6 bases). In germline, CDR1 is MGHRA, CDR2 YSYEKL. The CDR3 consists of 15 residues. CDR3 in DNA: TGCGCCTGCAGCCAGCCGAACAGGGTAGGAGAGACCCAGTACTTC. Protein: CACSQPNRVGETQYF.

In the case of this clonotype: At one end, the junction sequence differs from germline, possibly due to a read error. The chain links TRBV29-1 to TRBJ2-7, with D possibly TRBD1 on 5 matching bases. Germline assignment: CDR1 SQVTM and CDR2 ANQGSEA. The CDR3 is 13 amino acids. The CDR3 DNA follows: TGCAGCGTGGGGCACAGCCGATCCTACGAGCAGTATTTC. Translation gives CSVGHSRSYEQYF.

As for this clonotype: Possible read error: a much larger clone is one base away. The chain is built from TRBV6-1 and TRBJ2-7, with a possible D match to TRBD2 (6 bases). Trimming cost V 6 bases and J 8 bases, with 20 bases left between them. Per germline, CDR1 MNHNS and CDR2 SASEGT. The CDR3 is 14 residues long. Here the CDR3 DNA reads TGTGCCAGCAGGAAGGCGGGACGGGGCCACAAGCAGTACTTC. Residues: CASRKAGRGHKQYF.

About this clonotype: A read error may produce the germline difference seen at one junction end. This chain links TRBV20-1 with TRBJ2-3, with 7 positions matching TRBD2. The germline CDR1 and CDR2 sequences are DFQATT and SNEGSKA (reference sequence). The CDR3 sequence is 17 residues long. The CDR3 bases are TGCAGTGTTAGATCCAATTTAGGACTGGCGGGAGTAGATACGCGGTATTTT. Residues: CSVRSNLGLAGVDTRYF.

On this clonotype: A read error may explain this, as a much larger clone is one base away. In this CDR3 the conserved last residue, phenylalanine or tryptophan, is missing, so a read error is likely. The chain links TRBV29-1 to TRBJ2-2; 9 bases match TRBD1. The CDR3 covers 15 residues. The germline CDR1 and CDR2 sequences are SQVTM and ANQGSEA. The V segment lost 3 bases and the J segment 6 bases; nucleotides outside the gene matches: 8. CDR3 in amino acids: CSVDPGQGFAGELFY. The CDR3 DNA sequence: TGCAGCGTTGACCCGGGACAGGGATTTGCCGGGGAGCTGTTTTAT.

This chain uses TRBV11-2 with TRBJ2-7; weak D call: TRBD1 (5 bases). This CDR3 has 11 residues. Germline loops: CDR1 SGHAT, CDR2 FQNNGV. The ends were cut back, 5 bases at V and 8 bases at J, with 10 bases in the middle. DNA of the CDR3: TGTGCCAGCAGCCCTCGGACAAAGCAGTACTTC. It specifies CASSPRTKQYF.

At least ten counts were recorded for this clonotype. This CDR3 is CSARDLTGTEAFF. The CDR3 DNA reads TGCAGTGCTAGAGATCTTACGGGTACTGAAGCTTTCTTT. V is TRBV20-1 and J is TRBJ1-1; no clear D gene. Trimming took off 0 bases at V and 5 bases at J, with 10 bases between the two ends. Germline V gives CDR1 DFQATT, CDR2 SNEGSKA (reference sequence). The CDR3 runs 13 residues.

In regard to this clonotype: The CDR3 does not end in the conserved phenylalanine or tryptophan, so this is likely a read error. The rearrangement links TRBV20-1 to TRBJ2-7, with D perhaps TRBD2 (5 bases). The length of the CDR3 is 14 residues. Germline V gives CDR1 DFQATT, CDR2 SNEGSKA (reference sequence). CDR3 protein: CSTRDGGRDYEQYL. In nucleotides, the CDR3 is TGCAGTACTAGAGATGGAGGACGAGACTACGAGCAGTACCTC.

This clonotype came up once. Just one base apart from a much larger clone, this may be a read error. The chain recombines TRBV20-1 with TRBJ1-3; D possibly corresponds to TRBD1 (5 bases). The CDR3 runs to 15 residues. Germline CDR1 DFQATT, CDR2 SNEGSKA (reference sequence). The DNA for the CDR3 is TGCAGTGCAAATACCGGGGCGGCCTCTGGAAACACCACATATTTT. Translated, it gives CSANTGAASGNTTYF.

Worth noting for this clonotype: A much larger clone sits a single nucleotide away, making a read error possible. Because the CDR3 is missing its conserved closing phenylalanine or tryptophan, this is likely a read error. This chain joins TRBV6-2 or TRBV6-3 and TRBJ2-5; the D gene is possibly TRBD1 (5 bases). Germline-derived CDR1 and CDR2 are MNHEY and SVGEGT. Trimming removed 6 bases at V and 1 base at J, with 9 bases between. The CDR3 is made up of 13 amino acids. The CDR3 nucleotides are TGTGCCAGCAGCCATGACAGCCAAGAGACCCAGTACATC. Its protein is CASSHDSQETQYI.

This clonotype was detected ten times or more. The chain has TRBV11-3 and TRBJ1-2, with 7 bases aligning to TRBD1. Germline V gene data show CDR1 as SGHNT and CDR2 as YENEEA. The CDR3 extends over 13 amino acids. Trimming cost V 1 base and J 8 bases; bases outside gene matches: 4. CDR3 DNA sequence: TGTGCCAGCAGCTTAGGACAGGGAGGCGGCTACACCTTC. It yields the protein CASSLGQGGGYTF.

This clonotype has at least ten counts. This chain joins TRBV12-3 or TRBV12-4 and TRBJ2-5; D is unclear. Trimming cost V 3 bases and J 5 bases, with 10 bases left between them. The CDR3 has 13 amino acids. The CDR3: CASSFSLTETQYF. DNA of the CDR3: TGTGCCAGCAGTTTTAGTCTGACGGAGACCCAGTACTTC.

As for this clonotype: A read error may be the cause here, since a much bigger clone is one base away. This chain connects TRBV20-1 to TRBJ2-1, with D unresolved. Trimming cost V 5 bases and J 0 bases, with 8 bases left between them. The length of the CDR3 is 13 residues. Germline V gives CDR1 DFQATT, CDR2 SNEGSKA (reference sequence). CDR3 coding DNA: TGCAGTGCTCGACAATCCTCCTACAATGAGCAGTTCTTC. Translation: CSARQSSYNEQFF.

As for this clonotype: A junction end diverges from the germline sequence, so it may reflect a read error. V gene TRBV11-1 combines with J gene TRBJ1-1; D might be TRBD1 (5 bases). CDR3 size: 14 residues. The germline V gene has CDR1 SGHAT and CDR2 FQDESV (reference sequence). CDR3 amino acids: CASSRTPVNTETFF. CDR3 nucleotides: TGTGCCAGCAGCAGGACACCTGTGAACACTGAAACTTTCTTT.

About this clonotype itself: A single base separates this from a much larger clone, so it may be a read error. This chain connects TRBV6-1 to TRBJ2-1; no reliable D call. Looked up from germline, CDR1 is MNHNS and CDR2 is SASEGT. CDR3 length: 14 residues. CDR3 region: CASSGLTIYYEQFF. DNA for the CDR3: TGTGCCAGCAGTGGGTTGACGATCTACTATGAGCAGTTCTTC.

The chain employs TRBV5-1 and TRBJ2-3; 7 bases are a match to TRBD2. V was pared by 4 bases and J by 4 bases, with 12 bases of the junction left unmatched. CDR1 and CDR2 from the germline V gene are SGHRS and YFSETQ. This CDR3 contains 16 residues. The CDR3 DNA reads TGCGCCAGCAGCCCGTGGGCGGGGGACGAGGCAGATACGCAGTATTTT. As protein: CASSPWAGDEADTQYF.

On this clonotype: A much larger clone is a single base away; this may be a read error. This sequence joins TRBV6-5 and TRBJ2-7; 10 positions agree with TRBD2. The CDR3 runs 16 residues. The germline gives CDR1 MNHEY, CDR2 SVGAGI. V trimming: 6 bases; J trimming: 2 bases; junction bases outside the gene matches: 10. The CDR3: CASRYTISGGPYEQYF. For the CDR3, the DNA is TGTGCCAGCAGATACACGATTAGCGGGGGGCCCTACGAGCAGTACTTC.